This T cell receptor beta chain was obtained from a study of blood T cell repertoires in COVID-19. At the level of the study: Samples representing acute and convalescent COVID-19 were sourced from the United States, Italy and Spain. T cells, B-cell-depleted T cells, or PBMCs provided the cDNA or gDNA that served as material.

Germline loops: CDR1 MNHEY, CDR2 SVGEGT. The CDR3 spans 17 residues. Trimming at V came to 6 bases and at J to 0 bases, leaving 13 bases not matched to a gene. As processed by the authors: It was from reference gene primer amplification that nucleated cell counts were estimated. Clones were read by immunoSEQ multiplex PCR, and TCRdb kept only the in-frame ones, dropping some. Clone size and the V and J calls come from that table; the DNA yielded D and trimming. The sample lists 200,000 or so clones, roughly 84% seen once, with 2% to 2.5% in the top ten. The sequence was obtained from a man in his forties who had recovered from COVID-19. The chain links TRBV6-2 or TRBV6-3 to TRBJ2-7; 8 nucleotides match TRBD2. The sample taken for sequencing was peripheral blood. CDR3 in amino acids: CASSRVLTSGSSYEQYF. The CDR3 DNA follows: TGTGCCAGCAGCCGAGTACTCACGAGCGGGAGCTCCTACGAGCAGTACTTC.